The T cell receptor (beta chain) described here comes from a study of T cells after yellow fever vaccination (dated by TCRdb to 2018 to 2020). At the level of the whole study: The SMART-Seq v4 Ultra Low Input RNA kit was used to prepare libraries from fractions with low cell numbers. To track T-cell clones before and after primary and booster YFV17D yellow fever vaccination, bulk TCR alpha and beta repertoires were sequenced longitudinally. Two healthy male donors made up the cohort, one aged 18 to 29 years and the other aged 30 to 40 years. Blood was collected at multiple timepoints before and after primary and secondary immunization, and bulk PBMC replicates and cell subsets were isolated.

This specimen's treatment or condition label, interpreted: live attenuated yellow fever vaccine strain. PBMCs were isolated from peripheral blood using a standard Ficoll-Paque protocol. Dynabeads CD4 and CD8 positive selection kits were used to isolate the CD4 and CD8 T-cell fractions. TriZol was used to extract RNA from bulk PBMCs, from CD4 and CD8 fractions, and from dextramer-positive and dextramer-negative fractions. The paper as a whole reports these results and caveats: Most clones expanded after primary vaccination (around 96% of CD4 and 70% to 90% of CD8) were re-detected after the booster, suggesting that broad memory maintenance occurred. Because abundant contaminating clonotypes from the bulk population could be contained in FACS-sorted repertoires, computational filtering was required. The study included only two donors, which limits how far the findings can be generalized. Compared with the primary T-cell response, the secondary T-cell response was faster but weaker, reaching its peak on day 5 rather than on day 15. A small fraction of clonotypes appeared in both the CD4 and CD8 compartments, likely as a result of convergent recombination.

Worth noting for this clonotype: This clone's antigen is unknown. No much larger clone exists at a distance of one base, and base qualities are not known.

Sequencing used an Illumina NovaSeq 6000. TCR cDNA was synthesized by 5'RACE template switching, through which a universal primer site and unique molecular identifiers were introduced. Priming for cDNA synthesis came from both the TCR alpha and TCR beta constant segments. Two PCR steps were used to amplify libraries, with sample barcodes and sequencing adapters being added in the second step. Libraries were sequenced on Illumina HiSeq 2500 (2x100 bp) or NovaSeq (2x150 bp). Under the source paper's analysis protocol: Reads were demultiplexed and collapsed into UMI consensus sequences with MIGEC, and V(D)J alignment was performed with MiXCR. Vaccine-responding clonotypes were defined with edgeR using replicate PBMC samples, requiring FDR below 0.01 and a log2 fold change above 5 up to day 15. Bulk clonotypes were assigned CD4 or CD8 identity according to which sequenced CD4 or CD8 repertoire held them at higher abundance. The public reads were reprocessed in TCRdb via fastp at Q25 and MiXCR, keeping in-frame beta chains. A single entry per CDR3 protein holds the most common genes and DNA from its merged rows. None of the V and J calls come from the authors' own analysis; TCRdb made them. The sample table contains some 300,000 distinct CDR3 sequences; only one count was recorded for less than 9.5% of them. The top ten clones comprise about 3% of the sample.

The V end loses 5 bases and the J end loses 1 base, and a stretch of 14 bases separates them. The CDR3 spans 15 residues, from the cysteine through the phenylalanine. Only the CDR3 region is kept as DNA, spanning 45 bases read in frame from base 1. CDR1 and CDR2 are drawn from the germline V gene: SGHTA, FQGNSA. The rearrangement joined TRBV7-2 to TRBJ1-1; the D gene is perhaps TRBD1, on 6 matching bases. This receptor was identified in a man between 18 and 35 years old who received the YFV17D yellow fever vaccine. Material: CD4+ T cells sorted from PBMCs, obtained 5 days after the yellow fever booster vaccination. The base sequence is TGTGCCAGCAGCCCCAACAGGGACGGGAACACTGAAGCTTTCTTT. Its product reads: CASSPNRDGNTEAFF.